This T cell receptor beta chain was sequenced in a study of T cells in localized non-small cell lung cancer. TCRdb's copy holds only in-frame clones and misses some; the assay was immunoSEQ multiplex PCR. The sample carries 25,000 to 35,000 clones, around 90% recorded once. The CDR3 consists of 13 residues. Germline V gene sequence: CDR1 MNHEY, CDR2 SVGAGI. With 5 bases removed from V and 7 bases from J, the gap between germline ends came to 15 bases. The clonotype was recovered from a man aged 40 to 70 with stage II lung adenocarcinoma. The sequenced sample was PBMCs, obtained before any cancer treatment. This chain joins TRBV6-5 and TRBJ2-7; possibly TRBD1 for D (5 bases). The CDR3: CASSENRHGEQYF. DNA for the CDR3: TGTGCCAGCAGTGAAAACAGGCATGGGGAGCAGTACTTC.